This is a list of T cell receptor beta chains from one sample in a study of CXCR3-negative and CXCR3-positive naive CD8 T cells. Reanalyzing the 5' RACE reads, TCRdb keeps one entry per CDR3 protein, without DNA. This sample's table reports 75,000 to 95,000 distinct CDR3 sequences. Sequences were obtained from naive CXCR3- CD8+ T cells from blood. These receptors were collected from a human donor in good health. Some clones in this sample may be carry-over from other donors' samples. Both conserved end residues are part of each CDR3. The order of the fields is CDR3 protein, J gene, V gene, clone size. For some rows the clone size is stated as once, few or many, or as a class when expanded; others skip it.

CASSFSGDITYEQYF | TRBJ2-7 | TRBV7-9 | .
CASSPTGLAGGGGGETQYF | TRBJ2-5 | TRBV10-1 | medium-sized
CASSVYPDTQYF | TRBJ2-3 | TRBV9 | .
CSAEPPGPHTDTQYF | TRBJ2-3 | TRBV29-1 | .
CASSSLGGGFGELFF | TRBJ2-2 | TRBV7-3 | .
CSVGGGWYGYTF | TRBJ1-2 | TRBV29-1 | .
CASSLGGPQNYGYTF | TRBJ1-2 | TRBV12-3/TRBV12-4 | .
CASSPGGVIGYTF | TRBJ1-2 | TRBV28 | .
CAISESWDSSTEAFF | TRBJ1-1 | TRBV10-3 | .
CASSSGANTEAFF | TRBJ1-1 | TRBV6-6 | .
CASSPLAEQYF | TRBJ2-7 | TRBV6-2/TRBV6-3 | .
CASSPGRDSSYEQYF | TRBJ2-7 | TRBV7-9 | .
CSVVIIGTYNEQFF | TRBJ2-1 | TRBV29-1 | .
CASSQESGEEGYTF | TRBJ1-2 | TRBV4-1 | .
CSVEEQTGTNYGYTF | TRBJ1-2 | TRBV29-1 | .
CSAEGPLQETQYF | TRBJ2-5 | TRBV20-1 | .
CSVEFLDRGHNEQFF | TRBJ2-1 | TRBV29-1 | .
CASSQGPGLAYDEQFF | TRBJ2-1 | TRBV14 | .
CAISEPANYEQYF | TRBJ2-7 | TRBV10-3 | .
CASSSIQGHTEAFF | TRBJ1-1 | TRBV5-1 | .
CASSLRTSGVSDTQYF | TRBJ2-3 | TRBV7-2 | .
CSVEVDTEAFF | TRBJ1-1 | TRBV29-1 | .
CARPEEGLAGELFF | TRBJ2-2 | TRBV7-6 | .
CATSGQGFHEQYF | TRBJ2-7 | TRBV15 | .
CSAYGTGITEAFF | TRBJ1-1 | TRBV20-1 | .
CASSSYAGESDTQYF | TRBJ2-3 | TRBV7-8 | .
CASSEWGDDTYEQYF | TRBJ2-7 | TRBV2 | .
CASSVGGAPSYEQYF | TRBJ2-7 | TRBV9 | .
CASSLGTASPNYEQYF | TRBJ2-7 | TRBV7-9 | .
CSAREYSIDEKLFF | TRBJ1-4 | TRBV20-1 | .
CSVVAGYEQYF | TRBJ2-7 | TRBV29-1 | .
CASSQDRSQGGGEQYF | TRBJ2-7 | TRBV4-3 | .
CSATPTGGNTGELFF | TRBJ2-2 | TRBV29-1 | .
CASSLWNQPQHF | TRBJ1-5 | TRBV14 | .
CSARRADSSYEQYF | TRBJ2-7 | TRBV29-1 | .
CSVATGPTEAFF | TRBJ1-1 | TRBV29-1 | .
CASSQESLRNTEAFF | TRBJ1-1 | TRBV3-1 | .
CASRAGRLQETQYF | TRBJ2-5 | TRBV2 | .
CASSRQGEETQYF | TRBJ2-5 | TRBV23-1 | .
CASRLQETQYF | TRBJ2-5 | TRBV5-1 | .
CSVGQGKETQYF | TRBJ2-5 | TRBV29-1 | .
CSVVHRNGYTF | TRBJ1-2 | TRBV29-1 | .
CSVELDRPYEQYF | TRBJ2-7 | TRBV29-1 | .